The clone carrying this TCR beta chain was recorded at least ten times. The sample originates from a study of T cells in Graves' hyperthyroidism and ophthalmopathy. Amplified TCR beta CDR3 regions derived from RNA transcripts. Using the HTBI primer set, a first-round RT-PCR was run on the TCR CDR3. Each CDR3 protein is one row after TCRdb ran MiXCR on the multiplex PCR reads. The table shows some 360,000 distinct CDR3 sequences, with 18% occurring only once. The TCR was taken from a woman aged 40 to 49 with Graves' ophthalmopathy. Sequences were obtained from blood.

In DNA, the CDR3 is TGTGCCAGCAGCCCGGGCGACTCTGGAAACACCATATATTTT. It encodes CASSPGDSGNTIYF. The genes are TRBV7-8 and TRBJ1-3; D not certain. Germline CDR1 SGHVS, CDR2 FQNEAQ. This CDR3 has 14 residues. V gave up 5 bases and J gave up 0 bases, with 8 bases separating them.